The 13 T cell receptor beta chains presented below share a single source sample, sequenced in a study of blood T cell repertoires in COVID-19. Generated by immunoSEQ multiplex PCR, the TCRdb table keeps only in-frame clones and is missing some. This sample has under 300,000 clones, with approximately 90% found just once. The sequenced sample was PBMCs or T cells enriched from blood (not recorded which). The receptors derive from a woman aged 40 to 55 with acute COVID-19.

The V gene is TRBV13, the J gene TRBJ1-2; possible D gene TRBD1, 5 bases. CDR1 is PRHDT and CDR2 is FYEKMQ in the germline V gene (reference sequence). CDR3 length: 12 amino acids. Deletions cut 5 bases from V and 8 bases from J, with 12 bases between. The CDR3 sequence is CASSRQGGGYTF. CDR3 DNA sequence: TGTGCCAGCAGCCGCCAGGGAGGGGGCTACACCTTC.

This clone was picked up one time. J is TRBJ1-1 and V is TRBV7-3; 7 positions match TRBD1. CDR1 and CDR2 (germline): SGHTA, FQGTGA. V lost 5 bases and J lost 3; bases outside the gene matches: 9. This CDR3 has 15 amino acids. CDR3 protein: CASSGQAGGYTEAFF. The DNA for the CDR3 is TGTGCCAGCAGCGGACAGGCAGGAGGGTACACTGAAGCTTTCTTT.

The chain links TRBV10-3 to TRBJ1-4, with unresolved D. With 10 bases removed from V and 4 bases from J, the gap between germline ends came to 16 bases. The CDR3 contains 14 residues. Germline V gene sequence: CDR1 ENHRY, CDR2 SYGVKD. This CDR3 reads CATGREIFNEKLFF. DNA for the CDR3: TGTGCCACCGGGAGGGAGATATTTAATGAAAAACTGTTTTTT.

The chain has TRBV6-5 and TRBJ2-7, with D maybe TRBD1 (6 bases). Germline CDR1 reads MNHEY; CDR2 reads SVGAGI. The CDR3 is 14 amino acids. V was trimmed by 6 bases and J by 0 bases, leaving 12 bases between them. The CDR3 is CASSDTGSSYEQYF. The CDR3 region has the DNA TGTGCCAGCAGCGATACAGGGAGCTCCTACGAGCAGTACTTC.

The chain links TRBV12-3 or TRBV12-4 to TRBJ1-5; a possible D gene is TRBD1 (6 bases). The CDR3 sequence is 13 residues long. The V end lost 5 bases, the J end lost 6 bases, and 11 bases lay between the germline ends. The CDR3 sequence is CASSTGSPQPQHF. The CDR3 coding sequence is TGTGCCAGCAGTACAGGGTCTCCTCAGCCCCAGCATTTT.

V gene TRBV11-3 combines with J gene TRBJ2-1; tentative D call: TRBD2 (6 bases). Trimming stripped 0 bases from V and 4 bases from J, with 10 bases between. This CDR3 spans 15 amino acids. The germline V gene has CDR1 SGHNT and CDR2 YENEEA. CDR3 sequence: CASSLEVAEYNEQFF. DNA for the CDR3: TGTGCCAGCAGCTTAGAGGTAGCGGAATACAATGAGCAGTTCTTC.

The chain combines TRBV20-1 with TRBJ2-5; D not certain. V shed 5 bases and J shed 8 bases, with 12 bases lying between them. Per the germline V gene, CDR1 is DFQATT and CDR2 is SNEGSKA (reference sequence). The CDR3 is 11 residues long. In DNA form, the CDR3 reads TGCAGTGCTGGGCTTTACCAAACCCAGTACTTC. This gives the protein CSAGLYQTQYF.

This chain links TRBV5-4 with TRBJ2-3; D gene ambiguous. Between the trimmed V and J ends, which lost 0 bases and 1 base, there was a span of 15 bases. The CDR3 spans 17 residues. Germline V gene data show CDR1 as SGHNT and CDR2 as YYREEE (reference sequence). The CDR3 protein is CASSLGVLSAGTDTQYF. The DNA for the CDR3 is TGTGCCAGCAGCTTGGGTGTTCTCTCGGCGGGCACAGATACGCAGTATTTT.

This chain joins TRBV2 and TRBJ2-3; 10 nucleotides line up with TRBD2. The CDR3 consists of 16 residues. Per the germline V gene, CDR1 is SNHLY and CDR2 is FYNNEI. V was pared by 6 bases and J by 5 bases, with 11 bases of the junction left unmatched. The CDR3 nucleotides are TGTGCCAGCAGGAGGGAAGAGCGGGGGGGCGTAGATACGCAGTATTTT. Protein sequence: CASRREERGGVDTQYF.

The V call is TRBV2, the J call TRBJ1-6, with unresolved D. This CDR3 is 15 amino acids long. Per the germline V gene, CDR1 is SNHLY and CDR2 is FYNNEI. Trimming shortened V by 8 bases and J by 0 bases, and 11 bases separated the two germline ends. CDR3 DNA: TGTGCCAGCCAGTTCCGGAGCTCCTATAATTCACCCCTCCACTTT. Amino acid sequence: CASQFRSSYNSPLHF.

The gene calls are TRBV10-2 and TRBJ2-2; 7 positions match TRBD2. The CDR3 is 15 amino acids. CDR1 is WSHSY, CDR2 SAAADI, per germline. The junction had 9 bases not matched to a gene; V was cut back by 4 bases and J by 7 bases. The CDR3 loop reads CASSGGRESDGELFF. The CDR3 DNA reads TGCGCCAGCAGTGGTGGGAGGGAGAGTGACGGGGAGCTGTTTTTT.

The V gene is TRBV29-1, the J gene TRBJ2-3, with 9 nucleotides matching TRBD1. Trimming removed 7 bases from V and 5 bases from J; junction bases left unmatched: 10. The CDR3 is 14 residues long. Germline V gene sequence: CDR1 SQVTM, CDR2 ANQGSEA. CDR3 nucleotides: TGCAGCGCCCCCAGGACAGGGGTTATAGATACGCAGTATTTT. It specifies CSAPRTGVIDTQYF.

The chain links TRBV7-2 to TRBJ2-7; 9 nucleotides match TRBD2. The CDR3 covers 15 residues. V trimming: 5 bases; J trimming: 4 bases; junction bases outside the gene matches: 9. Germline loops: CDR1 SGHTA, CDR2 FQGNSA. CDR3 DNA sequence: TGTGCCAGCAGCAGTAGCGGGAGTGGGGTATACGAGCAGTACTTC. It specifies CASSSSGSGVYEQYF.